Presented here are 29 T cell receptor beta chains from one specimen sequenced in a study of OX40 agonist ivuxolimab in advanced cancers. Data came from immunoSEQ multiplex PCR; TCRdb stores just in-frame clones and leaves some out. The sample includes about 34,000 clones, around 80% of them seen just once. The sequenced sample was CD4+ or CD8+ T cells sorted from blood, obtained in a trial of the OX40 agonist ivuxolimab. The receptors shown here come from an adult with an advanced solid tumor such as melanoma, head and neck, liver or kidney cancer.

The V call is TRBV10-1, the J call TRBJ2-7; 9 nucleotides line up with TRBD2. V lost 2 bases to trimming and J lost 3 bases; unmatched junction nucleotides: 5. The CDR3 length is 15 residues. CDR1 WNHNN and CDR2 SYGVQD come from the germline V gene (reference sequence). The CDR3 DNA reads TGCGCCAGCAGTGAGGGAAATAGCGGGGGCTACGAGCAGTACTTC. Protein: CASSEGNSGGYEQYF.

V gene TRBV6-5 combines with J gene TRBJ1-3; tentatively, D is TRBD1 (5 bases). Trimming left V 2 bases short and J 3 bases short, with 8 bases between. Germline V gene sequence: CDR1 MNHEY, CDR2 SVGAGI. The CDR3 has 14 amino acids. CDR3 sequence: CASSYRDRGNTIYF. The CDR3, as DNA: TGTGCCAGCAGTTACAGGGACCGTGGAAACACCATATATTTT.

This chain connects TRBV19 to TRBJ1-1; 8 nucleotides line up with TRBD1. CDR3 length equals 14 residues. Germline V lookup: CDR1 LNHDA, CDR2 SQIVND (reference sequence). The V segment lost 4 bases and the J segment 4 bases; nucleotides outside the gene matches: 5. In DNA, the CDR3 is TGTGCCAGTAGTACAGAAACAGGGGGCACTGAAGCTTTCTTT. Translating gives CASSTETGGTEAFF.

This clone turned up a few times. The chain is built from TRBV5-1 and TRBJ2-3; D unclear. V shed 7 bases and J shed 4 bases, with 13 bases lying between them. Germline CDR1 and CDR2: SGHRS and YFSETQ. CDR3 length: 13 amino acids. The CDR3 here is CASALQKADTQYF. DNA for the CDR3: TGCGCCAGCGCCCTTCAGAAGGCAGATACGCAGTATTTT.

The chain is built from TRBV9 and TRBJ2-1; TRBD2 matches at 8 bases. The CDR3 is 15 amino acids. V was clipped by 0 bases and J by 3 bases; unmatched bases: 2. The V gene's germline CDR1 is SGDLS and CDR2 YYNGEE. The CDR3 DNA follows: TGTGCCAGCAGCGTAGGGGCGGGGGGCTACAATGAGCAGTTCTTC. Translated, it gives CASSVGAGGYNEQFF.

This chain connects TRBV25-1 to TRBJ1-1, with D perhaps matching TRBD1 (5 bases). The germline CDR1 and CDR2 sequences are MGHDK and SYGVNS. V dropped 11 bases and J dropped 7 bases, with 20 bases sitting between them. This CDR3 spans 13 amino acids. The CDR3 region is CAYGDPVGDEAFF. CDR3 DNA: TGTGCCTATGGGGACCCTGTCGGGGATGAAGCTTTCTTT.

The chain carries TRBV19 and TRBJ1-6; 10 bases agree with TRBD1. CDR1 and CDR2 (germline): LNHDA, SQIVND (reference sequence). The CDR3 is 13 amino acids. With V trimmed by 9 bases and J by 10 bases, 6 bases remained unmatched. The CDR3 here is CASRGQGSSPLHF. The CDR3 DNA reads TGTGCCAGCCGGGGACAGGGGTCCTCACCCCTCCACTTT.

The V gene is TRBV7-9, the J gene TRBJ2-3, with unresolved D. Trimming cost V 0 bases and J 8 bases, with 9 bases left between them. Germline values: CDR1 SEHNR, CDR2 FQNEAQ (reference sequence). The CDR3 contains 13 residues. CDR3 sequence (DNA): TGTGCCAGCAGCTTAGCCCCATCCCCTACGCAGTATTTT. It specifies CASSLAPSPTQYF. Looking up the rest from reference TRBV7-9 and TRBJ2-3 gives the full variable domain: DTGVSQNPRHKITKRGQNVTFRCDPISEHNRLYWYRQTLGQGPEFLTYFQNEAQLEKSRLLSDRFSAERPKGSFSTLEIQRTEQGDSAMYLCASSLAPSPTQYFGPGTRLTVL.

The J gene is TRBJ1-2, the V gene TRBV4-2; D is unclear. Trimming cost V 0 bases and J 6 bases, with 8 bases left between them. Germline CDR1 reads LGHNA; CDR2 reads YNFKEQ. This CDR3 is built from 13 residues. The CDR3 spells CASSQDLSHGYTF. Written as DNA, the CDR3 is TGTGCCAGCAGCCAAGATCTCTCCCATGGCTACACCTTC.

The chain uses TRBV6-5 and TRBJ2-1; D is unclear. Trimming removed 0 bases at V and 0 bases at J, with 9 bases between. Germline loops: CDR1 MNHEY, CDR2 SVGAGI. CDR3 length equals 16 residues. The CDR3 reads CASSYSPHFSYNEQFF. The CDR3 DNA reads TGTGCCAGCAGTTACTCGCCCCACTTCTCCTACAATGAGCAGTTCTTC.

The DNA of the CDR3 is TGCGCCAGCAGCCAAGAATCTGGACAGTTCATGAACACTGAAGCTTTCTTT. The encoded protein is CASSQESGQFMNTEAFF. This rearrangement joins TRBV4-1 to TRBJ1-1, with D possibly being TRBD1 (6 bases). This CDR3 comprises 17 residues. Trimming shortened V by 0 bases and J by 0 bases, and 14 bases separated the two germline ends. Germline values: CDR1 MGHRA, CDR2 YSYEKL.

This clone was counted once. DNA for the CDR3: TGCGCCCGATATTTACAGAGAAACACCATATATTTT. Its translation is CARYLQRNTIYF. The chain links TRBV23-1 to TRBJ1-3, with D unresolved. TRBV23-1 is filed as an ORF, its function uncertain. V shed 11 bases and J shed 5 bases, with 13 bases lying between them. The CDR3 spans 12 residues.

The chain's CDR3 is CASSHSVRVNNEQFF. As DNA, the CDR3 is TGTGCCAGCTCACATTCCGTCAGGGTAAACAATGAGCAGTTCTTC. This chain connects TRBV18 to TRBJ2-1; possible D gene TRBD1, 5 bases. CDR1 and CDR2 from the germline V gene are KGHSH and LQKENI. The CDR3 consists of 15 residues. The V and J ends lost 4 bases and 5 bases respectively, with 15 bases between them.

The gene calls are TRBV5-4 and TRBJ2-5; 7 bases fit TRBD1. Germline V gives CDR1 SGHNT, CDR2 YYREEE (reference sequence). J was trimmed by 0 bases and V by 5 bases; bases with no gene match: 4. The CDR3 is 14 residues long. CDR3 residues: CASRGDRNQETQYF. In DNA, the CDR3 is TGTGCCAGCAGGGGGGACAGAAACCAAGAGACCCAGTACTTC.

The chain uses TRBV5-4 and TRBJ2-6; TRBD1 agrees at 10 bases. The CDR3 has 20 residues. In germline, CDR1 is SGHNT, CDR2 YYREEE (reference sequence). V lost 4 bases, J lost 2 bases, and 15 bases stayed unmatched. In nucleotides, the CDR3 is TGTGCCAGCAGCGGTGCATTGACAGGGGGCTCACTTGCTGGGGCCAACGTCCTGACTTTC. Its protein is CASSGALTGGSLAGANVLTF.

The rearrangement links TRBV30 to TRBJ1-4, with D perhaps matching TRBD1 (5 bases). V shed 0 bases and J shed 8 bases, with 22 bases lying between them. CDR1 is GTSNPN and CDR2 is SVGIG in the germline V gene (reference sequence). The CDR3 sequence is 17 residues long. The CDR3 DNA reads as TGTGCCTGGAGTGTACAGGTGGGGGGACCTCTCTTGGAAAAACTGTTTTTT. It is translated as CAWSVQVGGPLLEKLFF.

J is TRBJ2-5 and V is TRBV6-7; possible D gene TRBD2, 5 bases. TRBV6-7 falls under the ORF class, with uncertain function. The V and J ends lost 2 bases and 5 bases respectively, with 21 bases between them. The CDR3 is made up of 17 amino acids. CDR3 sequence reads: CASSYVGGGSKGETQYF. CDR3 coding DNA: TGTGCCAGCAGTTACGTCGGAGGTGGGTCGAAAGGGGAGACCCAGTACTTC.

This clone was seen a handful of times. The rearrangement links TRBV11-3 to TRBJ1-1; D is ambiguous. Germline assignment: CDR1 SGHNT and CDR2 YENEEA. The CDR3 totals 14 residues. Trimming took off 1 base at V and 3 bases at J, with 9 bases between the two ends. CDR3 sequence (DNA): TGTGCCAGCAGCTTAGGTACGGAGTACACTGAAGCTTTCTTT. It encodes CASSLGTEYTEAFF.

The chain combines TRBV5-1 with TRBJ2-3; 8 nucleotides agree with TRBD2. The length of the CDR3 is 15 residues. J gave up 7 bases and V 4 bases, and 11 bases lay outside the gene matches. CDR1 and CDR2 (germline): SGHRS, YFSETQ. DNA of the CDR3: TGCGCCAGCAGCGTAAGCGGGGGCAAGAGGAATACGCAGTATTTT. It is translated as CASSVSGGKRNTQYF.

This sequence joins TRBV19 and TRBJ2-1; D is unresolved. The germline V and J ends were trimmed by 3 bases and 10 bases, with 7 bases remaining between them. The length of the CDR3 is 11 residues. The germline V gene has CDR1 LNHDA and CDR2 SQIVND (reference sequence). CDR3 sequence: CASSIMWEQFF. The CDR3 nucleotides are TGTGCCAGTAGTATTATGTGGGAGCAGTTCTTC.

The chain has TRBV11-1 and TRBJ1-4; D may be TRBD1 (5 bases). With 3 bases removed from V and 6 bases from J, the gap between germline ends came to 11 bases. CDR3 length: 14 residues. From germline, CDR1 is SGHAT and CDR2 FQDESV (reference sequence). CDR3: CASSLTWGYEKLFF. DNA for the CDR3: TGTGCCAGCAGCTTGACCTGGGGGTATGAAAAACTGTTTTTT.

The chain carries TRBV7-8 and TRBJ1-1, with D possibly matching TRBD1 (5 bases). CDR3 length: 15 residues. The V end was cut by 0 bases, the J end by 3 bases, with 11 bases between. Germline assignment: CDR1 SGHVS and CDR2 FQNEAQ. CDR3 residues: CASSLARGPYTEAFF. DNA for the CDR3: TGTGCCAGCAGCTTAGCTCGGGGACCGTACACTGAAGCTTTCTTT.

This clone was detected only once. This sequence joins TRBV19 and TRBJ1-3, with TRBD1 identical over 7 bases. CDR1 LNHDA and CDR2 SQIVND come from the germline V gene (reference sequence). This CDR3 is built from 17 residues. Trimming cost V 7 bases and J 0 bases; bases outside gene matches: 12. CDR3 sequence: CASKEGAGSFSGNTIYF. DNA for the CDR3: TGTGCCAGTAAGGAGGGGGCAGGCTCATTCTCTGGAAACACCATATATTTT.

CDR3 DNA: TGTGCCAGCAGCTTGCAACAGGGGAGGCCCCAGCATTTT. Encoded protein: CASSLQQGRPQHF. The rearrangement uses TRBV5-6 and TRBJ1-5, with TRBD1 identical over 7 bases. The CDR3 totals 13 residues. J gave up 9 bases and V 1 base, and 4 bases lay outside the gene matches. The germline CDR1 and CDR2 sequences are SGHDT and YYEEEE.

The sample holds one count of this clone. The V and J genes are TRBV29-1 and TRBJ2-5; D not resolved. The CDR3 spans 13 residues. CDR1 and CDR2 from the germline V gene are SQVTM and ANQGSEA. Trimming shortened V by 2 bases and J by 4 bases, and 11 bases separated the two germline ends. The CDR3 region is CSVESAYSETQYF. The CDR3 DNA is TGCAGCGTTGAATCGGCGTATTCAGAGACCCAGTACTTC.

The CDR3 reads CASSLAGQGAHEQYF. The CDR3 nucleotides read TGTGCCAGCAGCTTGGCGGGACAGGGGGCCCACGAGCAGTACTTC. The gene calls are TRBV5-6 and TRBJ2-7, with TRBD1 matching 12 bases. J gave up 5 bases and V 0 bases, and 3 bases lay outside the gene matches. The germline V gene has CDR1 SGHDT and CDR2 YYEEEE. There are 15 residues in the CDR3.

The chain couples TRBV30 to TRBJ2-1; D is perhaps TRBD1 (5 bases). The CDR3 spans 13 residues. Germline V CDR1 and CDR2: GTSNPN, SVGIG (reference sequence). Trimming cost V 2 bases and J 3 bases, with 8 bases left between them. CDR3 sequence (DNA): TGTGCCTGGAGTCAGGACAACTACAATGAGCAGTTCTTC. The encoded protein is CAWSQDNYNEQFF.

This chain joins TRBV7-2 and TRBJ2-7; 7 bases fit TRBD2. This CDR3 has 15 amino acids. With 1 base clipped from V and 3 bases from J, the junction kept 6 bases outside the gene matches. Germline V gene sequence: CDR1 SGHTA, CDR2 FQGNSA. The CDR3: CASSLDPGGSYEQYF. The CDR3 bases are TGTGCCAGCAGCTTAGACCCGGGGGGAAGCTACGAGCAGTACTTC.

The V and J genes are TRBV19 and TRBJ1-1; 10 positions match TRBD1. In germline, CDR1 is LNHDA, CDR2 SQIVND (reference sequence). The CDR3 covers 16 residues. V dropped 5 bases and J dropped 8; count of bases not matched to a gene: 14. The chain's CDR3 is CASSFRDRGSVREAFF. The CDR3, as DNA: TGTGCCAGTAGTTTCCGGGACAGGGGAAGTGTTCGGGAAGCTTTCTTT. Complete variable domain (other parts from reference TRBV19 and TRBJ1-1): DGGITQSPKYLFRKEGQNVTLSCEQNLNHDAMYWYRQDPGQGLRLIYYSQIVNDFQKGDIAEGYSVSREKKESFPLTVTSAQKNPTAFYLCASSFRDRGSVREAFFGQGTRLTVV.